The sequence of this TCR beta chain was determined in a study of blood T cell repertoires in COVID-19. Study in general: The origin of the acute and convalescent COVID-19 samples was the United States, Italy and Spain. The cDNA or gDNA used as material had been derived from T cells, B-cell-depleted T cells, or PBMCs.

Authors' methods: Reference gene primer amplification in the assay estimated nucleated cell counts. The method was immunoSEQ multiplex PCR; TCRdb's version includes in-frame clones alone and lacks a portion of them. V and J calls and clone size are those listed in that table; D and trimming were worked out from the DNA. The sample consists of over 100,000 clones, more than 75% of them appearing once. In the case of this clone: Other DNA sequences in this specimen translate into the identical CDR3.

This CDR3 region has 12 residues. J lost 6 bases, V lost 4 bases, and 3 bases had no gene match. Germline values: CDR1 SGHTA, CDR2 FQGNSA. This clonotype originated in a man aged 35 to 55 with acute or convalescent COVID-19. The V and J genes are TRBV7-2 and TRBJ2-7; 7 bases align to TRBD1. The sample taken for sequencing was peripheral blood. The CDR3 DNA sequence: TGTGCCAGCAGCTCATACAGGGGCGAGCAGTACTTC. Protein: CASSSYRGEQYF.